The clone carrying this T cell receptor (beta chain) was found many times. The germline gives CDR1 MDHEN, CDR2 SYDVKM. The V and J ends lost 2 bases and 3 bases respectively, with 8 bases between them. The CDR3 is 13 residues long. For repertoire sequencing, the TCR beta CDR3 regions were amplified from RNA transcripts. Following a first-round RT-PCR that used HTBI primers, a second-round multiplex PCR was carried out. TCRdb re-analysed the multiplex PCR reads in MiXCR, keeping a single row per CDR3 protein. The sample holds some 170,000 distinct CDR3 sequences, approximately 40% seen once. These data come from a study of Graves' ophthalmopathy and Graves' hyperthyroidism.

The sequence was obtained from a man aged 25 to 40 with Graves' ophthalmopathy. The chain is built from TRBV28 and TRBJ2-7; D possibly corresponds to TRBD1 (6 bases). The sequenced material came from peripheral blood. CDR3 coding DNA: TGTGCCAGCAGTTTAGGACAGTACTACGAGCAGTACTTC. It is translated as CASSLGQYYEQYF.